This T cell receptor beta chain was obtained from a study of CD8 T cells in Susac syndrome. At the level of the study: When blood was drawn, the patients with Susac syndrome were therapy-naive, on corticosteroids, or on intravenous immunoglobulin alone.

The CDR3 runs 13 residues. The V end lost 1 base, the J end lost 5 bases, and 8 bases lay between the germline ends. The germline CDR1 and CDR2 sequences are SGHVS and FQNEAQ. Random hexamers served to reverse transcribe about 0.5 to 1 ug RNA. TCRdb reprocessed the immunoSEQ multiplex PCR reads via MiXCR and lists one record per CDR3 protein. The sample records about 200,000 distinct CDR3 sequences, over 75% being singletons. The diagnostic criteria for definite or probable disease, as recently defined, were met by the patients with Susac syndrome. This clonotype was recorded once. The clonotype originates from a human donor with Susac syndrome. This rearrangement joins TRBV7-8 to TRBJ1-1; D gene uncertain. Sequenced sample: CD4+ T cells from PBMCs. In DNA form, the CDR3 reads TGTGCCAGCAGCTTAGGCACAAGGACTGAAGCTTTCTTT. This codes for CASSLGTRTEAFF.